A selection of T cell receptor beta chains follows, all from one sample in a study of CD8 T cells in ankylosing spondylitis. From the 5' RACE reads, TCRdb called clonotypes with MiXCR, one entry per CDR3 protein. Found here are 150,000 to 200,000 distinct CDR3 sequences, 13% of them singletons; the top ten hold around 10%. The sequenced sample consisted of blood, either unsorted or a sorted T cell fraction (not recorded which). Receptor source: a female donor with ankylosing spondylitis or in good health (not recorded which). CDR3s include the opening cysteine and the closing phenylalanine or tryptophan. D genes are given only for firm matches. Size values are once, few and many counts, or a class for expanded clones, and some rows have none.

many,NA,TRBV3-1,TRBJ2-5,TGTGCCAGCAGCCAAGCGGGGGGCCCAGGGGAGACCCAGTACTTC,CASSQAGGPGETQYF
once,NA,TRBV20-1,TRBJ1-5,TGCAGTGATAGGTTCCAGGGCAGCAATCAGCCCCAGCATTTT,CSDRFQGSNQPQHF
few,NA,TRBV7-2,TRBJ2-1,TGTGCCAGCAGCAGCGACCGACTAGTCTCCTACAATGAGCAGTTCTTC,CASSSDRLVSYNEQFF
many,NA,TRBV29-1,TRBJ2-7,TGCAGCGTTATTGGGGGCATCTACGAGCAGTACTTC,CSVIGGIYEQYF
few,TRBD2,TRBV6-4,TRBJ2-2,TGTGCCAGCAAGGCGGGAGCGAGCACCGGGGAGCTGTTTTTT,CASKAGASTGELFF
many,TRBD1,TRBV20-1,TRBJ1-3,TGCAGTGCTAGAGGGGACAGGGGGCGAACGGGAAACACCATATATTTT,CSARGDRGRTGNTIYF
many,NA,TRBV5-1,TRBJ2-5,TGCGCCAGCAGCTTGGTCGGGGGTTGGCAAGAGACCCAGTACTTC,CASSLVGGWQETQYF
NA,NA,TRBV18,TRBJ2-2,TGTGCCAGCTCACCACCCTCGCTGCTTGCGGCCGGGGAGCTGTTTTTT,CASSPPSLLAAGELFF
few,NA,TRBV30,TRBJ1-1,TGTGCCTGGAGTAGGAGGGGGTCTAGCATGAACACTGAAGCTTTCTTT,CAWSRRGSSMNTEAFF
many,NA,TRBV11-1,TRBJ1-1,TGTGCCAGCAGCCCCAGGGGAGGTCGGACTGAAGCTTTCTTT,CASSPRGGRTEAFF
many,NA,TRBV7-2,TRBJ2-3,TGTGCCAGCAGCTTGATAGGAGATACGCAGTATTTT,CASSLIGDTQYF
NA,NA,TRBV5-1,TRBJ1-2,TGCGCCAGCAGCACAATGGACAGCATTGAGGGCTACACCTTC,CASSTMDSIEGYTF
few,NA,TRBV29-1,TRBJ2-3,TGCAGCGTTGAAGATCTTCGGACTAACACAGATACGCAGTATTTT,CSVEDLRTNTDTQYF
few,NA,TRBV7-2,TRBJ2-1,TGTGCCAGCAGCTTAGCCGCGGGATTGGGCAATGAGCAGTTCTTC,CASSLAAGLGNEQFF
many,NA,TRBV24-1,TRBJ2-1,TGTGCCACCAGTGATTTGGGCGGACTTAGGCAGTTCTTC,CATSDLGGLRQFF
NA,NA,TRBV20-1,TRBJ2-7,TGCAGTGCTAGGGCCCGGGCGCTCACGAGCTCCTACGAGCAGTACTTC,CSARARALTSSYEQYF
many,TRBD2,TRBV20-1,TRBJ2-7,TGCAGTGCTCTTCCTAGCGGGAGTGCCGAGCAGTACTTC,CSALPSGSAEQYF
NA,NA,TRBV6-5,TRBJ2-3,TGTGCCAGCAGTTACTCCGGGACGCACACAGATACGCAGTATTTT,CASSYSGTHTDTQYF
NA,NA,TRBV20-1,TRBJ2-5,TGCAGTGCTAGAGAGGGAGTGGAGAAGACCCAGTACTTC,CSAREGVEKTQYF
many,NA,TRBV20-1,TRBJ2-5,TGCAGTGCTAGGGACCAAGAGACCCAGTACTTC,CSARDQETQYF
NA,TRBD2,TRBV24-1,TRBJ2-3,TGTGCCACCAGTGAACCACCGGGACTAGGGACAGATACGCAGTATTTT,CATSEPPGLGTDTQYF
many,NA,TRBV29-1,TRBJ1-2,TGCAGCGCCGTCGGGGGGCCTAACTATGGCTACACCTTC,CSAVGGPNYGYTF
few,NA,TRBV5-6,TRBJ2-3,TGTGCCAGCAGGTGGAGCACAGATACGCAGTATTTT,CASRWSTDTQYF
few,TRBD2,TRBV5-6,TRBJ2-5,TGTGCCAGCAGCTTAGGACTAGCGGGAGGCGGCCAAGAGACCCAGTACTTC,CASSLGLAGGGQETQYF
many,NA,TRBV20-1,TRBJ1-3,TGCAGTGCTACCTTAGACAGCTCTGGAAACACCATATATTTT,CSATLDSSGNTIYF
many,TRBD2,TRBV5-5,TRBJ2-1,TGTGCCAGCAGCCCAACTAGCGGGAGTGGGGATGAGCAGTTCTTC,CASSPTSGSGDEQFF
many,NA,TRBV5-1,TRBJ1-1,TGCGCCAGCAGCTTGTACCGGGACGGCACTGAAGCTTTCTTT,CASSLYRDGTEAFF
many,TRBD2,TRBV13,TRBJ2-3,TGTGCCAGCAGCACCAGATCCGGGACTAGCGGAAAAGATACGCAGTATTTT,CASSTRSGTSGKDTQYF
few,NA,TRBV20-1,TRBJ2-7,TGCAGTGCTAGAGTAGGGGCAATCTACGAGCAGTACTTC,CSARVGAIYEQYF
many,TRBD2,TRBV7-2,TRBJ2-7,TGTGTAAGCAGGCCCAGCGGGGTCTTGGAGCAGTACTTC,CVSRPSGVLEQYF
NA,TRBD1,TRBV20-1,TRBJ1-1,TGCAGTGCTCCGGGACAGGGTCGGACTGAAGCTTTCTTT,CSAPGQGRTEAFF
NA,NA,TRBV7-3,TRBJ1-3,TGTGCCAGCAGCTTCGGGGGCGCCGCTGGAAACACCATATATTTT,CASSFGGAAGNTIYF
many,TRBD1,TRBV5-6,TRBJ2-4,TGTGCCAGCAGCCCTAGGGACAGACTAGCCAAAAACATTCAGTACTTC,CASSPRDRLAKNIQYF
few,NA,TRBV30,TRBJ2-5,TGTGCCTGGAGTCACCAGGAGGGGGGGGGCGAGACCCAGTACTTC,CAWSHQEGGGETQYF
few,TRBD1,TRBV7-9,TRBJ1-2,TGTGCCAGCAGCATTGGACAGGGGCACTATGGCTACACCTTC,CASSIGQGHYGYTF
many,TRBD1,TRBV27,TRBJ2-7,TGTGCCAGCAGTCCTATCGGGGACAGGTCCCACGAGCAGTACTTC,CASSPIGDRSHEQYF
NA,NA,TRBV6-5,TRBJ2-7,TGTGCCAGCAGTTCCCCAACACTAGCAAGCTACGAGCAGTACTTC,CASSSPTLASYEQYF
NA,TRBD1,TRBV18,TRBJ2-2,TGTGCCAGCTCACCGGTGGGACAGGGGAACGCGCACGGGGAGCTGTTTTTT,CASSPVGQGNAHGELFF
many,TRBD1,TRBV7-9,TRBJ1-1,TGTGCCAGCAGCTTCCAGGGGGACACTGAAGCTTTCTTT,CASSFQGDTEAFF